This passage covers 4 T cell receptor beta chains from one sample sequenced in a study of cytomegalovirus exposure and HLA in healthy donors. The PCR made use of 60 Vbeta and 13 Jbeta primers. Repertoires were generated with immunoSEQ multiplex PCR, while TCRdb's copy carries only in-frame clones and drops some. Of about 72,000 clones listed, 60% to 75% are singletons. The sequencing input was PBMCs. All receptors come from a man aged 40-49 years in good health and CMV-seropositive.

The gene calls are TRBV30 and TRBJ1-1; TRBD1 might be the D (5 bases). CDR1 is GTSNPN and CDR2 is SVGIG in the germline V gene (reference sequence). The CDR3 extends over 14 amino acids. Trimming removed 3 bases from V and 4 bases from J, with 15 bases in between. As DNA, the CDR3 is TGTGCCTGGAGCGGGGGGAAGTGGGGCACTGAAGCTTTCTTT. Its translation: CAWSGGKWGTEAFF.

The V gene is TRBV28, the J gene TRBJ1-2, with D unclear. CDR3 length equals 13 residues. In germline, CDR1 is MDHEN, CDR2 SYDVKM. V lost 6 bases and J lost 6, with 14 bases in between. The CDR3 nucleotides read TGTGCCAGCAGCCCCCCTCGGGAGGATGGCTACACCTTC. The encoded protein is CASSPPREDGYTF.

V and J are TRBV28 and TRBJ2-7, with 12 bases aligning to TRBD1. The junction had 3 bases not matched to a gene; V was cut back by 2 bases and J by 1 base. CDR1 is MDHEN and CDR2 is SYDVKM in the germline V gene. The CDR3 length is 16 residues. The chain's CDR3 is CASSLTGQGASYEQYF. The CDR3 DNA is TGTGCCAGCAGTTTAACGGGACAGGGGGCATCCTACGAGCAGTACTTC.

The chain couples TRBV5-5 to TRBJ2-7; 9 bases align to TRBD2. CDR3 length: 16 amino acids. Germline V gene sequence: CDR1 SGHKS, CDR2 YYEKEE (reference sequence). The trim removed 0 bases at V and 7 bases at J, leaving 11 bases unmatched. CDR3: CASSLESAGGLGEQYF. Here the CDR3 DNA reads TGTGCCAGCAGCTTGGAAAGTGCGGGGGGGTTGGGGGAGCAGTACTTC.